This T cell receptor beta chain is drawn from a study of post-analysis software for immune sequencing data. Study-wide results and limits: A handful of TRBV segments were significantly more frequent in patients than in controls. TRBV5-6, TRBV5-1 and TRBV20-1 were among these segments. The normalized Chao1 diversity of multiple sclerosis patients was significantly lower than that of controls.

V was clipped by 3 bases and J by 3 bases, with 14 bases between them. Germline CDR1 reads KGHDR; CDR2 reads SFDVKD. The CDR3 contains 16 residues. The library was made from cDNA and included unique molecular identifiers. TCRdb recomputed calls from the PCR reads with MiXCR, one row per CDR3 protein. The top ten clones hold more than 0.45% of a sample with roughly 800,000 distinct CDR3 sequences, roughly 27% of them seen once. This clonotype was seen ten or more times. The antigen remains unidentified. This TCR derives from a girl between 10 and 17 years old with multiple sclerosis. Sequencing was carried out using blood. V gene TRBV24-1 combines with J gene TRBJ2-1; D remains unclear. CDR3 sequence reads: CATSDPGTARYNEQFF. The CDR3 nucleotides read TGTGCCACCAGTGATCCAGGTACGGCCCGCTACAATGAGCAGTTCTTC.